Sequencing of this T cell receptor (beta chain) was carried out in a study of blood T cell repertoires in COVID-19. Study context: Both acute and convalescent COVID-19 samples were obtained from the United States, Italy and Spain. Nucleic acid was either cDNA or gDNA, and it came from T cells, B-cell-depleted T cells, or PBMCs.

In the original analysis: Nucleated cell counts were estimated from reference gene primer amplification. Only in-frame clones appear in the TCRdb table, and some are missing; sequencing was by immunoSEQ multiplex PCR. V and J calls and clone size are copied from that table; D and trimming were computed from the DNA. The sample shows around 250,000 clones, over 75% of them seen only once. Assignment of participants to cohorts was predicated upon participant-reported clinical history. Germline CDR1 LNHDA, CDR2 SQIVND (reference sequence). V was clipped by 4 bases and J by 4 bases, with 6 bases between them. CDR3 length equals 12 residues.

The chain has TRBV19 and TRBJ2-3; D unresolved. Sequencing was done on a sample of PBMCs or T cells enriched from blood (not recorded which). The source is a man aged 18 to 29 who had recovered from COVID-19. CDR3 protein: CASSTVADTQYF. In DNA, the CDR3 is TGTGCCAGTAGTACTGTCGCAGATACGCAGTATTTT.